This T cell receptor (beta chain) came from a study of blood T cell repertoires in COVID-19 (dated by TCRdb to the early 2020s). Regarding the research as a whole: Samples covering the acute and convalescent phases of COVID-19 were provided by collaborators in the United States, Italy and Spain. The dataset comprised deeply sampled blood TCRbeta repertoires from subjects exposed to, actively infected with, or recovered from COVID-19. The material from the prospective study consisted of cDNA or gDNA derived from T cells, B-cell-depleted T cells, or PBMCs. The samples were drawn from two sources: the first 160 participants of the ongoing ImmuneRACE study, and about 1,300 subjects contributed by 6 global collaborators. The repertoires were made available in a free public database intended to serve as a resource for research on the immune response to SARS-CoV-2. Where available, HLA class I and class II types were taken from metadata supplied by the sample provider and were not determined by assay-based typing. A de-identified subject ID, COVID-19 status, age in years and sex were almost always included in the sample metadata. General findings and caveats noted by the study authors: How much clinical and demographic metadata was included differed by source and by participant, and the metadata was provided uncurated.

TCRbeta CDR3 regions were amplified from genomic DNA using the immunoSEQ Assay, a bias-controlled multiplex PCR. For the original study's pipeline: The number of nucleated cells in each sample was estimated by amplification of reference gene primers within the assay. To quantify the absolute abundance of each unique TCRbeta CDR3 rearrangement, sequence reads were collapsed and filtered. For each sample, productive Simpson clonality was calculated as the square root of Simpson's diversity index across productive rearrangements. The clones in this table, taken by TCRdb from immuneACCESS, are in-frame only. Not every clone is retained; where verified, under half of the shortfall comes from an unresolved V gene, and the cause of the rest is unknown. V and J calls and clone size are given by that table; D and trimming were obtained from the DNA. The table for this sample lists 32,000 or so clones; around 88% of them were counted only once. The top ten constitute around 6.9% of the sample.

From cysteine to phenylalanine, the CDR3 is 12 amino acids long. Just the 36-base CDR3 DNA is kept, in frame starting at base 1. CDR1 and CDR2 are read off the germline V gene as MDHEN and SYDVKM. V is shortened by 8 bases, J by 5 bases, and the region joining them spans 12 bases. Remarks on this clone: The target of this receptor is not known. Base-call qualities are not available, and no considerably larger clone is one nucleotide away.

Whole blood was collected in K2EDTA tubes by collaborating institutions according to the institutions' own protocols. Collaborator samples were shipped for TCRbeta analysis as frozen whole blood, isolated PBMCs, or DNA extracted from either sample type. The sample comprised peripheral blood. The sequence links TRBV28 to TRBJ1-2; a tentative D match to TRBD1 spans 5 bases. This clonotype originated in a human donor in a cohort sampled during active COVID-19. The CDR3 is CASALGGYGYTF. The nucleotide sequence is TGTGCCAGCGCCCTGGGGGGGTATGGCTACACCTTC.